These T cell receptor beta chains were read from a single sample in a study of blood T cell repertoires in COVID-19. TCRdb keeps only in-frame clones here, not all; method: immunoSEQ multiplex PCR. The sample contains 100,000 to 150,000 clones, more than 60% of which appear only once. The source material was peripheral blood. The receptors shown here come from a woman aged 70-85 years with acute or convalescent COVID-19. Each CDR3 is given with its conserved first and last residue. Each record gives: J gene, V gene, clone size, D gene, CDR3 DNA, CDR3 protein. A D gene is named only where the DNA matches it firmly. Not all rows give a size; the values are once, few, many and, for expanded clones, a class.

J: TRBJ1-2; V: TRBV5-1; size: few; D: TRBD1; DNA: TGCGCCAGCAGCTTGGAGGGACAGAAATATGGCTACACCTTC; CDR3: CASSLEGQKYGYTF
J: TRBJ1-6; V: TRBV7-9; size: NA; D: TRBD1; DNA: TGTGCCAGCAGCCGCGGACAGGGGGAGAATTCACCCCTCCACTTT; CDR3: CASSRGQGENSPLHF
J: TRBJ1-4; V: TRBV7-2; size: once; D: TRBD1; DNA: TGTGCCAGCAGCTTCAGAGGTTCAGGGGGGAATGAAAAACTGTTTTTT; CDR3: CASSFRGSGGNEKLFF
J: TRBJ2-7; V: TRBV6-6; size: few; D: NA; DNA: TGTGCCAGCAGTTGGGGTAGCGGCTACGAGCAGTACTTC; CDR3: CASSWGSGYEQYF
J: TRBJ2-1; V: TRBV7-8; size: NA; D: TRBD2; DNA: TGTGCCAGCAGCTTAGGGAGTTTAGCGGGGTACAATGAGCAGTTCTTC; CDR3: CASSLGSLAGYNEQFF
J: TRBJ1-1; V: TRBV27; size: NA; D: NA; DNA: TGTGCCAGCAGTCCCACAGGGCAGAACACTGAAGCTTTCTTT; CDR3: CASSPTGQNTEAFF
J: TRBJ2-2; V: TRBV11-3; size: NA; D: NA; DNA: TGTGCCAGCAGCCTAGGCGGGGGCGTAACCGGGGAGCTGTTTTTT; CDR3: CASSLGGGVTGELFF
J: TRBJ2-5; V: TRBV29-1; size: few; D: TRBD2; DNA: TGCAGCGTTGGCAGCGGGAAAGAGACCCAGTACTTC; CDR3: CSVGSGKETQYF
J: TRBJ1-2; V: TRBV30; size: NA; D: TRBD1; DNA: TGTGCCTGGAGGGCCGGGACAGGGGTTGGCTATGGCTACACCTTC; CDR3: CAWRAGTGVGYGYTF
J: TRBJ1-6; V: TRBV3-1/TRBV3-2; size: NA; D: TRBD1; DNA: TGTGCCAGCAGCCCCCGGGACAGCAATTCACCCCTCCACTTT; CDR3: CASSPRDSNSPLHF
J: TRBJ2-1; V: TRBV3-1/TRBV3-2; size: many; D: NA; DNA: TGTGCCAGCAGCCTTTCTGGCTATGAGCAGTTCTTC; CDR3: CASSLSGYEQFF
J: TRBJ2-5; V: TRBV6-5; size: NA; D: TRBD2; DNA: TGTGCCAGCAAAGAGTCGGGACTACTGAAAGAGACCCAGTACTTC; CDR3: CASKESGLLKETQYF
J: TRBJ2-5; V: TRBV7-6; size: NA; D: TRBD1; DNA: TGTGCCAGCAGCTTAGCCCCCGACAGGGGGCGAGAGACCCAGTACTTC; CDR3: CASSLAPDRGRETQYF
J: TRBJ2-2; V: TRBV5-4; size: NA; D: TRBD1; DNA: TGTGCCAGCAGCAGGGGACAGGGCACCGGGGAGCTGTTTTTT; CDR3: CASSRGQGTGELFF
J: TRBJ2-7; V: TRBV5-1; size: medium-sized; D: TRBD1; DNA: TGCGCCAGCAGCTTCGCGGGACAGGGAGGAGACGAGCAGTACTTC; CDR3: CASSFAGQGGDEQYF
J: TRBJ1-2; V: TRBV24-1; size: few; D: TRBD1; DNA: TGTGCCACCAGTGACCCCTTACAGGGGCGAGGAGGCTACACCTTC; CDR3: CATSDPLQGRGGYTF
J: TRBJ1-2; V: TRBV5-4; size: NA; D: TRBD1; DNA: TGTGCCAGCAGCTTGGCAACAGGGGCGTTCTATGGCTACACCTTC; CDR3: CASSLATGAFYGYTF
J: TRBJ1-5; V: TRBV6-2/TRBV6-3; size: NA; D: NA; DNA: TGTGCCAGCAGTTACGCGAATCAGCCCCAGCATTTT; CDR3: CASSYANQPQHF
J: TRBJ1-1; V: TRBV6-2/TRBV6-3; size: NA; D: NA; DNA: TGTGCCAGCAGTTACACAGGGTCTGAAGCTTTCTTT; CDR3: CASSYTGSEAFF
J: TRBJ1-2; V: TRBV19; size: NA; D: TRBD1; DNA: TGTGCCAGTAAACCCAATGAAGGCGCGGGACAGATCAACTATGGCTACACCTTC; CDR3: CASKPNEGAGQINYGYTF